This T cell receptor (beta chain) was sequenced in a study of patients and donors after allogeneic stem cell transplantation. This clonotype has a count of ten or more. TCRdb called the RT-PCR reads again in MiXCR, with one record for every CDR3 protein. The sample lists roughly 940,000 distinct CDR3 sequences, approximately 18% occurring once. This sequence originates from a human donor who was either an allogeneic HSCT recipient or a stem cell or donor lymphocyte infusion donor (not recorded which). It is not recorded whose cells these are; they may come from a transplant donor. The material sequenced was blood, either unsorted or a sorted T cell fraction (not recorded which).

The CDR3 region is CAIMSRTDEQFF. The CDR3 coding sequence is TGTGCCATCATGAGCAGGACGGATGAGCAGTTCTTC. This rearrangement joins TRBV10-3 to TRBJ2-1; D unresolved. CDR1 is ENHRY, CDR2 SYGVKD, per germline. This CDR3 is 12 amino acids long. V was clipped by 7 bases and J by 8 bases, with 12 bases between them.